This is a list of T cell receptor beta chains from one sample in a study of Ad26.COV2.S vaccination and SARS-CoV-2 variants. Profiled with immunoSEQ multiplex PCR; TCRdb holds only in-frame clones, not every one. The sample holds about 680,000 clones, roughly 90% seen once. The specimen was peripheral blood, collected in a trial of Ad26.COV2.S vaccine versus placebo. All receptors come from a person between 18 and 65 years old who received the Ad26.COV2.S COVID-19 vaccine or a placebo. The CDR3 runs from the conserved cysteine through the conserved F or W. D genes are given only for firm matches. A row's size may be missing; if present it is once, few, many or a size class.

D gene | J gene | V gene | clone size | CDR3 DNA | CDR3 protein
- | TRBJ2-5 | TRBV5-6 | once | TGTGCCAGCAGCCTGCAAGAGACCCAGTACTTC | CASSLQETQYF
TRBD1 | TRBJ1-1 | TRBV5-1 | - | TGCGCCACTAGGACAGGGGGCTCGAGCACTGAAGCTTTCTTT | CATRTGGSSTEAFF
- | TRBJ2-4 | TRBV12-3/TRBV12-4 | once | TGTGCCAGCAGTTTAAGGGTCGGAAACATTCAGTACTTC | CASSLRVGNIQYF
TRBD2 | TRBJ2-2 | TRBV7-6 | - | TGTGCCAGCAGCTCCGACCCGGGACTATTTAACACCGGGGAGCTGTTTTTT | CASSSDPGLFNTGELFF
TRBD1 | TRBJ2-1 | TRBV19 | - | TGTGCCAGTAGCTCCGGACAGGTTTACGGTGAGCAGTTCTTC | CASSSGQVYGEQFF
TRBD1 | TRBJ1-1 | TRBV3-1/TRBV3-2 | - | TGTGCCAGCAGCCAAGAGCTAACTATTGGGACAGGGAATACTTTCTTT | CASSQELTIGTGNTFF
- | TRBJ1-1 | TRBV10-3 | - | TGTGCCATCCGGAGGGCGGTGGGCACTGAAGCTTTCTTT | CAIRRAVGTEAFF
TRBD2 | TRBJ2-3 | TRBV6-5 | few | TGTGCCAGTTTTAGCGGGAGGAGGAGGGATACGCAGTATTTT | CASFSGRRRDTQYF
TRBD1 | TRBJ1-4 | TRBV24-1 | - | TGTGCCACCAGTCCAGGGGGGGCTAATGAAAAACTGTTTTTT | CATSPGGANEKLFF
- | TRBJ2-1 | TRBV11-3 | - | TGTGCCAGCAGCACCACAGGGAGCTCCTACAATGAGCAGTTCTTC | CASSTTGSSYNEQFF
- | TRBJ1-3 | TRBV5-1 | - | TGCGCCAGCAGCTTAGGTAGCTCTGGAAACACCATATATTTT | CASSLGSSGNTIYF
- | TRBJ1-2 | TRBV19 | - | TGTGCCAGTAGGAGGGGGGGCTATGGCTACACCTTC | CASRRGGYGYTF
- | TRBJ1-1 | TRBV18 | - | TGTGCCAGCTCACCTCAGGGGTCCCTGCCTGAAGCTTTCTTT | CASSPQGSLPEAFF
- | TRBJ1-1 | TRBV7-9 | - | TGTGCCAGCAGCCCCCTGGGCTTTAACACTGAAGCTTTCTTT | CASSPLGFNTEAFF
- | TRBJ2-3 | TRBV19 | - | TGTGCCAGTAGTATCCAGATCGGAGGGAGTAGCACAGATACGCAGTATTTT | CASSIQIGGSSTDTQYF
TRBD1 | TRBJ1-1 | TRBV6-5 | - | TGTGCCAGCAGAGTAGGACAGGGTGGAACTGAAGCTTTCTTT | CASRVGQGGTEAFF
TRBD1 | TRBJ2-2 | TRBV5-1 | - | TGCGCCAGCAGCTTGGGGGGACAGGGATACGCCGGGGAGCTGTTTTTT | CASSLGGQGYAGELFF
TRBD2 | TRBJ2-3 | TRBV15 | - | TGTGCCACCAGCAGAGGGGGGGGTCCCACAGATACGCAGTATTTT | CATSRGGGPTDTQYF
TRBD1 | TRBJ2-5 | TRBV12-3/TRBV12-4 | - | TGTGCCAGCAGCTGGGACAGCCAAGAGACCCAGTACTTC | CASSWDSQETQYF
- | TRBJ1-6 | TRBV27 | once | TGTGCCAGCTGCAGGACGTTCAATAATTCACCCCTCCACTTT | CASCRTFNNSPLHF
- | TRBJ2-1 | TRBV28 | - | TGTGCCAGCAGTTGGCAGGGTTCCCACAATGAGCAGTTCTTC | CASSWQGSHNEQFF
- | TRBJ1-1 | TRBV12-3/TRBV12-4 | - | TGTGCCAGCAATATCGGTAACACTGAAGCTTTCTTT | CASNIGNTEAFF
- | TRBJ2-1 | TRBV5-6 | - | TGTGCCAGCAGCTTGTGGGGGAGCCATGAGCAGTTCTTC | CASSLWGSHEQFF
TRBD2 | TRBJ2-2 | TRBV19 | - | TGTGCCAGTAAAGGGACTAGCGGGAGCCGGGAGCTGTTTTTT | CASKGTSGSRELFF
- | TRBJ2-2 | TRBV11-1 | - | TGTGCCAGCAGCTTATCGGGGGAAAACACCGGGGAGCTGTTTTTT | CASSLSGENTGELFF
- | TRBJ2-1 | TRBV3-1/TRBV3-2 | few | TGTGCCAGCAGCCAAGGACTAGAAGCATACAATGAGCAGTTCTTC | CASSQGLEAYNEQFF
TRBD2 | TRBJ2-7 | TRBV5-1 | - | TGCGCCAGCAGCTCGTTTAGCGGGAACTACGAGCAGTACTTC | CASSSFSGNYEQYF
TRBD1 | TRBJ1-6 | TRBV29-1 | - | TGCAGCGTCCGGACAGGGGCCTCCTATAATTCACCCCTCCACTTT | CSVRTGASYNSPLHF
- | TRBJ2-3 | TRBV19 | - | TGTGCCAGTAGCCGTACCGGCCCTCTCGCAGATACGCAGTATTTT | CASSRTGPLADTQYF
- | TRBJ2-2 | TRBV30 | - | TGTGCCTGGAGTGCCCCCCAGGGCAGCACCGGGGAGCTGTTTTTT | CAWSAPQGSTGELFF
TRBD2 | TRBJ2-7 | TRBV7-6 | - | TGTGCCAGCAGCTTCGGGTCGACTAGCGGGAGTCTAAACTACGAGCAGTACTTC | CASSFGSTSGSLNYEQYF
- | TRBJ1-1 | TRBV5-1 | - | TGCGCCAGCAGCTTGGCTGAGGACACTGAAGCTTTCTTT | CASSLAEDTEAFF
- | TRBJ2-1 | TRBV15 | - | TGTGCCACCGGCGGATCCTACAATGAGCAGTTCTTC | CATGGSYNEQFF
TRBD1 | TRBJ2-5 | TRBV11-2 | - | TGTGCCAGCAGCCTCAAGGGGGCTATAGGAGAGACCCAGTACTTC | CASSLKGAIGETQYF
TRBD2 | TRBJ2-1 | TRBV18 | - | TGTGCCAGCTCACTAGCGGGAGGTTGGGATGAGCAGTTCTTC | CASSLAGGWDEQFF